This TCR beta chain was found in a study of long-term antiretroviral therapy in people with HIV. A note on this clone: Its antigen is unknown.

Trimming removed 1 base from V and 9 bases from J, with 10 bases in between. In germline, CDR1 is SGHAT, CDR2 FQNNGV. There are 13 residues in the CDR3. They ran version v3.0 of the immunoSEQ assay at survey level. Assay: immunoSEQ multiplex PCR; the TCRdb copy retains only in-frame clones and omits some. The table has more than 10,000 clones, under 85% seen once; the top ten hold roughly 16%. Whole-study findings and limits: Repertoires looked antigen-experienced, with only a slight naive shift after ART. Collection of the blood took place between 2004 and 2017. The ART regimens in use then may have been less effective than current ones.

The chain is built from TRBV11-2 and TRBJ2-1; tentative D call: TRBD2 (5 bases). This TCR was recovered from a man aged 40-50 years with HIV. Sample: unsorted PBMCs, taken 3.4 years after starting antiretroviral therapy. In DNA, the CDR3 is TGTGCCAGCAGCTTAGTTCTGGGGAGTGAGCAGTTCTTC. It specifies CASSLVLGSEQFF. The variable domain in full, completed from reference TRBV11-2 and TRBJ2-1, reads EAGVAQSPRYKIIEKRQSVAFWCNPISGHATLYWYQQILGQGPKLLIQFQNNGVVDDSQLPKDRFSAERLKGVDSTLKIQPAKLEDSAVYLCASSLVLGSEQFFGPGTRLTVL.